Listed below are T cell receptor beta chains from one sample, sequenced in a study of Ad26.COV2.S vaccination and SARS-CoV-2 variants. The repertoire was sequenced with immunoSEQ multiplex PCR; TCRdb's copy has only in-frame clones and lacks some. Of 430,000 or so clones listed, around nine tenths are singletons. This sample comprised peripheral blood, obtained in a trial of Ad26.COV2.S vaccine versus placebo. These receptors originate from a person between 18 and 65 years old who received the Ad26.COV2.S COVID-19 vaccine or a placebo. The CDR3 runs from the conserved cysteine through the conserved F or W. A D gene is named only where the DNA matches it firmly. Expanded clones are given a class, and other clones once, few, many or no size at all.

CDR3 protein	CDR3 DNA	V gene	J gene	D gene	clone size	CDR3 length
CASSLLQGSYEQYF	TGTGCCAGCAGTTTATTACAGGGGAGCTACGAGCAGTACTTC	TRBV27	TRBJ2-7	TRBD1	.	14
CASSLTLIGTGGPNEQFF	TGTGCCAGCAGCTTGACGCTAATCGGGACAGGGGGTCCCAATGAGCAGTTCTTC	TRBV5-6	TRBJ2-1	TRBD1	.	18
CASSLRQGAVTEAFF	TGTGCCAGCAGTCTCCGACAGGGGGCTGTCACTGAAGCTTTCTTT	TRBV7-9	TRBJ1-1	TRBD1	.	15
CASSPLAGWDEQFF	TGTGCCAGCTCACCACTAGCGGGATGGGATGAGCAGTTCTTC	TRBV18	TRBJ2-1	TRBD2	.	14
CASSAAFKTGRNTGELFF	TGTGCCAGCTCAGCCGCGTTTAAGACAGGGCGGAACACCGGGGAGCTGTTTTTT	TRBV28	TRBJ2-2	TRBD1	.	18
CASSYTRHETQYF	TGTGCCAGCAGTTACACTCGTCACGAGACCCAGTACTTC	TRBV2	TRBJ2-5	.	.	13
CASSVRQGLSYNEQFF	TGTGCCAGCAGCGTTCGACAGGGGCTTTCCTACAATGAGCAGTTCTTC	TRBV11-2	TRBJ2-1	TRBD1	.	16
CASSLDSAGVYNEQFF	TGTGCCAGCAGCTTAGATAGTGCGGGAGTGTACAATGAGCAGTTCTTC	TRBV7-2	TRBJ2-1	TRBD2	.	16
CASSLADRGRYEQYF	TGTGCCAGCAGCTTAGCGGACAGGGGCCGGTACGAGCAGTACTTC	TRBV7-6	TRBJ2-7	TRBD1	.	15
CATSDFGRIAGGPIMPDTQYF	TGTGCCACCAGTGATTTTGGCCGGATAGCGGGAGGGCCAATCATGCCAGATACGCAGTATTTT	TRBV24-1	TRBJ2-3	TRBD2	.	21
CASSSGQGAQETQYF	TGTGCCAGCAGCTCCGGACAGGGGGCGCAGGAGACCCAGTACTTC	TRBV5-4	TRBJ2-5	TRBD1	.	15
CASNYPQGGTRENNEQFF	TGTGCCAGCAACTACCCCCAAGGGGGGACAAGGGAAAACAATGAGCAGTTCTTC	TRBV7-2	TRBJ2-1	.	.	18
CSASGSGSGGSYEQYF	TGCAGTGCTAGTGGGTCAGGATCGGGGGGCTCTTACGAGCAGTACTTC	TRBV20-1	TRBJ2-7	.	once	16
CASSPPSFQETQYF	TGTGCCAGCTCACCACCTAGCTTCCAAGAGACCCAGTACTTC	TRBV18	TRBJ2-5	.	.	14
CASSLEQGNTEAFF	TGTGCCAGCAGCTTAGAACAGGGGAACACTGAAGCTTTCTTT	TRBV7-9	TRBJ1-1	.	.	14
CASSPVTSGNTEAFF	TGTGCCAGCTCACCGGTCACTTCGGGGAACACTGAAGCTTTCTTT	TRBV18	TRBJ1-1	.	.	15
CASSDRQGATNTEAFF	TGTGCCAGCAGTGATCGGCAGGGGGCAACGAACACTGAAGCTTTCTTT	TRBV6-1	TRBJ1-1	TRBD1	few	16
CASSQLHGYEQYF	TGTGCCAGCAGTCAGCTCCACGGCTACGAGCAGTACTTC	TRBV28	TRBJ2-7	.	once	13
CASGGQGNLPQHF	TGTGCCAGCGGGGGACAGGGGAATCTGCCCCAGCATTTT	TRBV12-3/TRBV12-4	TRBJ1-5	TRBD1	.	13
CASSPGRDRVAYEQYF	TGTGCCAGCAGCCCCGGCCGGGACAGGGTGGCCTACGAGCAGTACTTC	TRBV3-1/TRBV3-2	TRBJ2-7	TRBD1	.	16
CASSFGAYEQYF	TGTGCCAGCAGCTTTGGAGCCTACGAGCAGTACTTC	TRBV7-9	TRBJ2-7	.	.	12
CASSDRDEKLFF	TGTGCCAGCAGTGACCGGGATGAAAAACTGTTTTTT	TRBV6-6	TRBJ1-4	.	.	12
CASSHHQGDGNTIYF	TGCGCCAGCAGCCACCACCAGGGAGATGGAAACACCATATATTTT	TRBV4-3	TRBJ1-3	.	.	15
CASSITRDHNEQFF	TGTGCCAGTAGTATCACCAGGGACCACAATGAGCAGTTCTTC	TRBV19	TRBJ2-1	.	.	14
CASSLLATGSYEQYF	TGTGCCAGCAGCTTGTTAGCAACTGGCTCCTACGAGCAGTACTTC	TRBV7-2	TRBJ2-7	.	.	15
CASSPRSTEAFF	TGTGCCAGCAGCCCCAGAAGCACTGAAGCTTTCTTT	TRBV7-2	TRBJ1-1	.	.	12
CASSPSSHEQFF	TGTGCCAGCAGCCCGTCGAGCCATGAGCAGTTCTTC	TRBV27	TRBJ2-1	.	.	12
CASSIGLLAGNEQFF	TGTGCCAGTAGTATAGGTCTACTAGCGGGCAATGAGCAGTTCTTC	TRBV19	TRBJ2-1	TRBD2	.	15
CASSQNNLDSNEKLFF	TGCGCCAGCAGCCAGAACAACTTAGACAGTAATGAAAAACTGTTTTTT	TRBV5-1	TRBJ1-4	.	.	16
CASSKRLGLVTDTQYF	TGTGCCAGCAGTAAACGACTTGGGTTAGTCACAGATACGCAGTATTTT	TRBV6-2/TRBV6-3	TRBJ2-3	.	once	16
CASSGTTDTQYF	TGTGCCAGCAGCGGGACCACAGATACGCAGTATTTT	TRBV6-2/TRBV6-3	TRBJ2-3	.	.	12